Shown below are 14 T cell receptor beta chains from a single sample sequenced in a study of T cell responses to AZD1222 COVID-19 vaccine. The repertoire was sequenced with immunoSEQ multiplex PCR; TCRdb's copy has only in-frame clones and lacks some. The sample records about 200,000 clones, roughly 88% being singletons. The sample was peripheral blood, taken on day 0 of AZD1222 vaccination. Receptors originate from an adult in good health.

This chain connects TRBV27 to TRBJ2-2, with TRBD1 identical over 8 bases. The CDR3 is 17 amino acids. V was clipped by 4 bases and J by 3 bases; unmatched bases: 10. CDR1 MNHEY and CDR2 SMNVEV come from the germline V gene (reference sequence). CDR3 DNA: TGTGCCAGCAGTTCCACCACAGGGGGTGGATACACCGGGGAGCTGTTTTTT. This gives the protein CASSSTTGGGYTGELFF.

The genes are TRBV24-1 and TRBJ2-3; TRBD2 matches at 11 bases. The CDR3 sequence is 17 residues long. After removal of 4 bases from V and 6 bases from J, the junction contained 11 bases not matched to a gene. Germline CDR1 reads KGHDR; CDR2 reads SFDVKD. The CDR3 region has the DNA TGTGCCACCAGTGACAATAGCGGGGGGGCCGTGGTGGATACGCAGTATTTT. It is translated as CATSDNSGGAVVDTQYF.

The V and J genes are TRBV6-1 and TRBJ2-7; D is undetermined. Germline CDR1 reads MNHNS; CDR2 reads SASEGT. The length of the CDR3 is 12 residues. V was trimmed by 2 bases and J by 3 bases, leaving 5 bases between them. The CDR3 loop reads CASSESFYEQYF. The DNA of the CDR3 is TGTGCCAGCAGTGAAAGTTTCTACGAGCAGTACTTC.

The rearrangement joins TRBV19 to TRBJ2-5; possible D gene TRBD2, 6 bases. This CDR3 has 14 residues. Between the trimmed V and J ends, which lost 0 bases and 4 bases, there was a span of 9 bases. The germline V gene encodes CDR1 LNHDA and CDR2 SQIVND (reference sequence). The CDR3 DNA sequence: TGTGCCAGTAGTATAGAAGGAGGGCGAGAGACCCAGTACTTC. Translation: CASSIEGGRETQYF.

This clone was observed a single time. The chain couples TRBV5-1 to TRBJ1-1; D ambiguous. Germline CDR1 SGHRS, CDR2 YFSETQ. The CDR3 covers 14 residues. Trimming removed 4 bases at V and 7 bases at J, with 17 bases between. The CDR3, as DNA: TGCGCCAGCAGCCTACGCCCAGGAACACTTGAAGCTTTCTTT. It codes for CASSLRPGTLEAFF.

The gene calls are TRBV3-1 (or the pseudogene TRBV3-2) and TRBJ1-6, with D possibly matching TRBD1 (6 bases). The CDR3 covers 14 residues. With 4 bases removed from V and 8 bases from J, the gap between germline ends came to 12 bases. Germline V lookup: CDR1 LGHDT, CDR2 YNNKEL (reference sequence). The CDR3 DNA follows: TGTGCCAGCAGCCCAGGGGCCCCAGATTCACCCCTCCACTTT. As protein: CASSPGAPDSPLHF.

V and J are TRBV11-2 and TRBJ2-7; D is undetermined. The CDR3 has 14 residues. Trimming left V 5 bases short and J 2 bases short, with 13 bases between. CDR1 SGHAT and CDR2 FQNNGV come from the germline V gene. The CDR3 sequence is CASSPLMRPYEQYF. For the CDR3, the DNA is TGTGCCAGCAGCCCCCTCATGAGACCCTACGAGCAGTACTTC.

This chain joins TRBV6-5 and TRBJ1-1; D uncertain. V was clipped by 10 bases and J by 1 base, with 13 bases between them. CDR1 MNHEY and CDR2 SVGAGI come from the germline V gene. This CDR3 comprises 13 residues. DNA for the CDR3: TGTGCCAACGCCCGAGGGCGGAACACTGAAGCTTTCTTT. Amino acid sequence: CANARGRNTEAFF.

The chain couples TRBV3-1 (or the pseudogene TRBV3-2) to TRBJ2-5, with 7 bases lining up with TRBD1. Trimming cost V 1 base and J 2 bases; bases outside gene matches: 4. The CDR3 length is 15 residues. Germline lookup yields CDR1 LGHDT and CDR2 YNNKEL (reference sequence). The CDR3 spells CASSQAWDRQETQYF. CDR3 DNA: TGTGCCAGCAGCCAAGCTTGGGACAGACAAGAGACCCAGTACTTC.

On this clone itself: Other DNA sequences from this sample encode an identical CDR3 as well. The chain joins TRBV30 to TRBJ1-6; 9 bases match TRBD1. Germline V lookup: CDR1 GTSNPN, CDR2 SVGIG (reference sequence). Trimming took 0 bases from V and 7 from J; bases not matched to a gene: 1. The CDR3 is made up of 14 amino acids. The CDR3 sequence is CAWSVGTGNSPLHF. CDR3 bases: TGTGCCTGGAGTGTAGGGACAGGGAATTCACCCCTCCACTTT.

The chain recombines TRBV6-4 with TRBJ2-1; D perhaps matches TRBD2 (6 bases). This CDR3 is built from 15 residues. The V end was cut by 5 bases, the J end by 3 bases, with 14 bases between. The germline V gene has CDR1 MRHNA and CDR2 SNTAGT. CDR3 nucleotide sequence: TGTGCCAGCAGTCAGGAGGGGAATAACTACAATGAGCAGTTCTTC. As protein: CASSQEGNNYNEQFF.

The chain carries TRBV30 and TRBJ2-7, with D uncertain. With 5 bases removed from V and 0 bases from J, the gap between germline ends came to 14 bases. CDR1 and CDR2 from the germline V gene are GTSNPN and SVGIG (reference sequence). CDR3 length: 14 amino acids. The CDR3 DNA follows: TGTGCCTGGGGAGTGGCGGCCGGCTCCTACGAGCAGTACTTC. It codes for CAWGVAAGSYEQYF.

This chain joins TRBV19 and TRBJ1-4; D gene uncertain. Germline V gene lookup returns CDR1 LNHDA and CDR2 SQIVND (reference sequence). Between the trimmed V and J ends, which lost 5 bases and 0 bases, there was a span of 16 bases. This CDR3 region has 17 residues. The CDR3 nucleotides read TGTGCCAGTAGTTCCCCGCAGGAGTTTGCAACTAATGAAAAACTGTTTTTT. Protein: CASSSPQEFATNEKLFF.

V and J are TRBV24-1 and TRBJ2-7, with D perhaps given as TRBD1 or TRBD2 (5 bases each). The CDR3 extends over 14 amino acids. V was clipped by 7 bases and J by 0 bases, with 12 bases between them. CDR1 KGHDR and CDR2 SFDVKD come from the germline V gene. The CDR3 sequence is CATRGDGTSYEQYF. CDR3 coding DNA: TGTGCCACCAGAGGGGACGGTACCTCCTACGAGCAGTACTTC.